The rows below give T cell receptor beta chains drawn from one sample of a study of T cell clusters in autoimmune cytopenias. Reprocessing the multiplex PCR reads, TCRdb reports a single entry for every CDR3 protein and omits DNA. The sample table includes some 1,300 distinct CDR3 sequences. Sequenced material: peripheral blood. Every receptor here comes from a human donor with an autoimmune cytopenia or autoimmune hepatitis (not recorded which). The CDR3 runs from the conserved cysteine through the conserved F or W. Only part of the rows carry a size: once, few, many, or a class if the clone is expanded.

>TRBV5-4|.|TRBJ2-3
CASSLSPSGGLGWTDTQYF
>TRBV12-3/TRBV12-4|medium-sized|TRBJ2-5
CASSFGSVETQYF
>TRBV7-6|medium-sized|TRBJ1-4
CASSPGQGNYEKLFF
>TRBV6-5|.|TRBJ1-6
CASSYSLQFGSPLHF
>TRBV13|medium-sized|TRBJ2-1
CASRREGGRNEQFF
>TRBV30|.|TRBJ1-5
CAWSARSNQPQHF
>TRBV6-1|.|TRBJ1-1
CATYQDSYMNTEAFF
>TRBV20-1|.|TRBJ2-7
CSASTAFYEQYF
>TRBV5-6|.|TRBJ2-7
CASRRGLAGASYEQYF
>TRBV5-5|medium-sized|TRBJ2-6
CASSLSPGSVSGANVLTF
>TRBV29-1|medium-sized|TRBJ1-2
CSAWRRGSNYGYTF
>TRBV5-1|.|TRBJ2-5
CASSLGFGQQETQYF
>TRBV6-5|medium-sized|TRBJ2-5
CASRQGQETQYF
>TRBV12-3/TRBV12-4|.|TRBJ2-7
CASSLQENSYEQYF
>TRBV29-1|large|TRBJ2-3
CSVAGQGPDTQYF
>TRBV30|.|TRBJ2-7
CAWSPTGGASNEQYF
>TRBV20-1|.|TRBJ1-2
CSARTGYGYTF
>TRBV20-1|.|TRBJ2-2
CSARRAGGLLANTGELFF
>TRBV7-6|.|TRBJ1-6
CASSAGTGGTSPLHF
>TRBV5-1|.|TRBJ2-5
CASSPERERKTQYF
>TRBV29-1|.|TRBJ2-7
CSVYRDRGGYEQYF
>TRBV6-5|.|TRBJ1-1
CACVRGTEAFF
>TRBV6-5|medium-sized|TRBJ1-2
CASNAPGNYGYTF
>TRBV5-1|.|TRBJ1-2
CASSLDDRVRTNYGYTF
>TRBV6-1|medium-sized|TRBJ1-4
CASSIQSNEKLFF
>TRBV19|medium-sized|TRBJ2-3
CASSHSGYTDTQYF
>TRBV29-1|medium-sized|TRBJ1-2
CSVDSARGAGGYTF
>TRBV27|.|TRBJ1-6
CASSLEELYSPLHF
>TRBV19|large|TRBJ2-6
CATALAGAGANVLTF